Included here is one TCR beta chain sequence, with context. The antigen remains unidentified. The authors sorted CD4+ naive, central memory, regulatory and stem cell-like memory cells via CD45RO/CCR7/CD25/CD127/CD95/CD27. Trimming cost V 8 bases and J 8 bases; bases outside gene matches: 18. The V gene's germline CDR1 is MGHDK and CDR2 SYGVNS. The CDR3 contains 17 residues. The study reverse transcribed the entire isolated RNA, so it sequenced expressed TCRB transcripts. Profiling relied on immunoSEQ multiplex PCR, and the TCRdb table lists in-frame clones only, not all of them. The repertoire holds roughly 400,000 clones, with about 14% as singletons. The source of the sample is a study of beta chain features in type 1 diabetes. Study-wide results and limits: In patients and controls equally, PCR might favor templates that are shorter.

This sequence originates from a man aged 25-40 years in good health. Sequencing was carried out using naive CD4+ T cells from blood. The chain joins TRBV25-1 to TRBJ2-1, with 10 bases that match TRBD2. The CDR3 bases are TGTGCCAGCGCGCCCTTTAGGGCTAGCGGGAGTTCGGATGAGCAGTTCTTC. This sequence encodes CASAPFRASGSSDEQFF.